This TCR beta chain came from a study of technical replicates of blood from several donors. The germline V gene has CDR1 LGHNA and CDR2 YSLEER. J was trimmed by 10 bases and V by 0 bases; bases with no gene match: 5. The CDR3 runs 14 residues. The assay was immunoSEQ multiplex PCR, and TCRdb's table has in-frame clones only and misses some. The sample has 80,000 to 85,000 clones, approximately 91% seen once. This sequence joins TRBV4-3 and TRBJ2-1; 8 bases are a match to TRBD2. The TCR comes from a human donor in good health. The sequencing input was T cells isolated from PBMCs. CDR3 nucleotide sequence: TGCGCCAGCAGCCAAGAAACGGGAGGGGGGGAGCAGTTCTTC. This gives the protein CASSQETGGGEQFF.